These T cell receptor beta chains were read from a single sample in a study of T cell changes during pregnancy in multiple sclerosis. Measured with immunoSEQ multiplex PCR; TCRdb has only the in-frame clones, and not every one. The table shows about 46,000 clones, with more than 85% occurring only once. Here the sequenced sample was CD8+ T cells from peripheral blood mononuclear cells, taken in the second trimester of pregnancy. All receptors derive from a female donor with multiple sclerosis, enrolled in a pregnancy study. Both conserved end residues are part of each CDR3. Fields, in order: J gene, V gene, CDR3 protein.

>TRBJ2-3|TRBV10-3
CAISSTTSGVRTDTQYF
>TRBJ2-3|TRBV4-2
CASSQGVGGPTDTQYF
>TRBJ1-2|TRBV6-4
CASSENEQGNYGYTF
>TRBJ2-1|TRBV19
CASSYASTYNEQFF
>TRBJ2-1|TRBV11-3
CASSLESSGGLPYNEQFF
>TRBJ1-2|TRBV21-1
CASSGDGYTF
>TRBJ2-7|TRBV11-2
CASSAQGASSTYEQYF
>TRBJ1-1|TRBV19
CASSTQENTEAFF
>TRBJ2-1|TRBV6-1
CASSLAYNEQFF
>TRBJ2-7|TRBV28
CASSLWGQGSYEQYF
>TRBJ1-1|TRBV15
CATSDEEITEAFF
>TRBJ1-6|TRBV18
CASSPKTASSYNSPLHF
>TRBJ2-7|TRBV27
CASSPGIASYEQYF
>TRBJ1-5|TRBV6-5
CASSYSSGGSNQPQHF
>TRBJ2-5|TRBV9
CASSVTSGGPRETQYF
>TRBJ2-1|TRBV9
CASSVRDYNYNEQFF